A single sample is the source of the 23 T cell receptor beta chains below, sequenced in a study of blood T cell repertoires in COVID-19. Generated by immunoSEQ multiplex PCR, the TCRdb table keeps only in-frame clones and is missing some. The repertoire includes approximately 54,000 clones, around 81% of them detected once, and roughly 5.7% sits in the top ten. The specimen was peripheral blood. All receptors derive from a woman aged 60 to 75 with acute or convalescent COVID-19.

The chain combines TRBV3-1 (or the pseudogene TRBV3-2) with TRBJ1-3, with TRBD1 matching over 8 bases. This CDR3 has 15 residues. Trimming removed 4 bases from V and 4 bases from J; junction bases left unmatched: 6. CDR1 LGHDT and CDR2 YNNKEL come from the germline V gene (reference sequence). Written as DNA, the CDR3 is TGTGCCAGCAGCCTGGACAGGGCGAGCGGAAACACCATATATTTT. It yields the protein CASSLDRASGNTIYF.

J is TRBJ1-3 and V is TRBV9; 8 bases map to TRBD1. The germline V gene has CDR1 SGDLS and CDR2 YYNGEE. The CDR3 length is 15 residues. V gave up 3 bases and J gave up 0 bases; unmatched junction bases: 2. CDR3 in amino acids: CASSATGGSGNTIYF. The CDR3, as DNA: TGTGCCAGCAGCGCCACAGGGGGCTCTGGAAACACCATATATTTT.

This chain uses TRBV4-1 with TRBJ1-4; 8 nucleotides align to TRBD1. The ends lost 3 bases at V and 5 bases at J; junction bases unmatched: 2. Germline CDR1 MGHRA, CDR2 YSYEKL. The CDR3 covers 14 residues. Here the CDR3 reads CASSHWTGNEKLFF. Here the CDR3 DNA reads TGCGCCAGCAGCCATTGGACAGGGAATGAAAAACTGTTTTTT.

The rearrangement joins TRBV7-9 to TRBJ1-5; no clear D. Looked up from germline, CDR1 is SEHNR and CDR2 is FQNEAQ (reference sequence). V was shortened by 1 base and J by 4 bases, with 8 bases between the two germline ends. This CDR3 has 14 residues. This chain's CDR3 is CASSLGRANQPQHF. DNA of the CDR3: TGTGCCAGCAGCTTAGGGCGGGCTAATCAGCCCCAGCATTTT. Combining the CDR3 with reference TRBV7-9 and TRBJ1-5 gives the whole variable domain DTGVSQNPRHKITKRGQNVTFRCDPISEHNRLYWYRQTLGQGPEFLTYFQNEAQLEKSRLLSDRFSAERPKGSFSTLEIQRTEQGDSAMYLCASSLGRANQPQHFGDGTRLSIL.

V usage is TRBV5-1 and J usage is TRBJ2-7, with D perhaps matching TRBD1 (6 bases). V gave up 2 bases and J gave up 2 bases, with 11 bases separating them. The CDR3 covers 14 residues. Germline V gene sequence: CDR1 SGHRS, CDR2 YFSETQ. CDR3 sequence reads: CASSLGTPPYEQYF. The CDR3 nucleotides are TGCGCCAGCAGCTTAGGGACACCTCCCTACGAGCAGTACTTC.

The chain is built from TRBV7-9 and TRBJ2-5; TRBD2 matches at 10 bases. The germline V gene has CDR1 SEHNR and CDR2 FQNEAQ (reference sequence). J lost 1 base, V lost 4 bases, and 3 bases had no gene match. CDR3 size: 15 residues. The CDR3 DNA follows: TGTGCCAGCAGCTCTTCTAGCGGGGGCCAAGAGACCCAGTACTTC. Its protein product is CASSSSSGGQETQYF.

V usage is TRBV11-2 and J usage is TRBJ1-5, with D possibly matching TRBD1 (5 bases). The CDR3 spans 16 residues. Trimming stripped 1 base from V and 4 bases from J, with 14 bases between. The germline V gene encodes CDR1 SGHAT and CDR2 FQNNGV. CDR3 loop: CASSLGPDIINQPQHF. As DNA, the CDR3 is TGTGCCAGCAGCTTAGGCCCGGACATTATAAATCAGCCCCAGCATTTT.

The rearrangement uses TRBV29-1 and TRBJ1-2; 7 bases match TRBD1. Germline V gene sequence: CDR1 SQVTM, CDR2 ANQGSEA. This CDR3 spans 12 amino acids. V shed 7 bases, J shed 7 bases, and the junction held 9 bases outside the gene matches. The CDR3 region is CSGDSGVSGYTF. The DNA for the CDR3 is TGCAGCGGGGACAGTGGGGTTTCTGGCTACACCTTC.

This sequence joins TRBV5-6 and TRBJ1-5, with 7 bases matching TRBD1. The length of the CDR3 is 14 residues. With V trimmed by 4 bases and J by 6 bases, 7 bases remained unmatched. Germline values: CDR1 SGHDT, CDR2 YYEEEE. CDR3 residues: CASSHQGDGQPQHF. In DNA, the CDR3 is TGTGCCAGCAGCCACCAGGGGGACGGTCAGCCCCAGCATTTT.

This clone was observed a handful of times. This sequence joins TRBV5-4 and TRBJ1-1; 7 bases align to TRBD1. The CDR3 is 15 residues long. In germline, CDR1 is SGHNT, CDR2 YYREEE (reference sequence). V was pared by 4 bases and J by 2 bases, with 8 bases of the junction left unmatched. The CDR3: CASSRAGQKNTEAFF. CDR3 coding DNA: TGTGCCAGCAGCCGGGCGGGACAGAAAAACACTGAAGCTTTCTTT.

The table lists this clone with a few counts. The genes are TRBV5-6 and TRBJ2-7; TRBD2 is a possible D gene (5 bases). This CDR3 spans 17 amino acids. With 6 bases removed from V and 6 bases from J, the gap between germline ends came to 28 bases. Germline V gene data show CDR1 as SGHDT and CDR2 as YYEEEE. CDR3 sequence: CASTAWSPTGKVSEQYF. The CDR3 DNA reads as TGTGCCAGCACCGCTTGGTCCCCGACGGGGAAAGTGAGCGAGCAGTACTTC.

The genes are TRBV2 and TRBJ1-6, with 8 bases matching TRBD1. Germline V gene lookup returns CDR1 SNHLY and CDR2 FYNNEI. V shed 4 bases and J 5 bases; nucleotides not matched to a gene: 4. This CDR3 has 15 residues. The CDR3 loop is CASSVGTGNNSPLHF. The CDR3 DNA follows: TGTGCCAGCAGTGTGGGGACAGGAAATAATTCACCCCTCCACTTT. The full variable domain, its missing parts supplied by reference TRBV2 and TRBJ1-6, is EPEVTQTPSHQVTQMGQEVILRCVPISNHLYFYWYRQILGQKVEFLVSFYNNEISEKSEIFDDQFSVERPDGSNFTLKIRSTKLEDSAMYFCASSVGTGNNSPLHFGNGTRLTVT.

The V and J genes are TRBV2 and TRBJ2-1; D uncertain. Germline V CDR1 and CDR2: SNHLY, FYNNEI. V was cut by 7 bases and J by 7 bases, with 17 bases left in between. The CDR3 consists of 14 residues. The CDR3, as DNA: TGTGCCAGCAAGGTTTCTAGTATTCATAATGAGCAGTTCTTC. Translating gives CASKVSSIHNEQFF.

This chain connects TRBV24-1 to TRBJ2-2; TRBD2 matches at 15 bases. V trimming: 3 bases; J trimming: 0 bases; junction bases outside the gene matches: 7. The germline V gene has CDR1 KGHDR and CDR2 SFDVKD. CDR3 size: 20 residues. For the CDR3, the DNA is TGTGCCACCAGTGATCCCGGACTAGCGGGGGGGAATCCGAACACCGGGGAGCTGTTTTTT. This translates into CATSDPGLAGGNPNTGELFF.

This clone came up a few times. The chain has TRBV5-6 and TRBJ1-5; D is unresolved. This CDR3 is 15 amino acids long. Germline lookup yields CDR1 SGHDT and CDR2 YYEEEE. The germline V and J ends were trimmed by 2 bases and 0 bases, with 9 bases remaining between them. DNA of the CDR3: TGTGCCAGCAGCTTAAGGGAGAATAGCAATCAGCCCCAGCATTTT. As protein: CASSLRENSNQPQHF.

The table lists this clone with a few counts. The chain joins TRBV28 to TRBJ1-5; D perhaps matches TRBD1 (6 bases). Trimming took 5 bases from V and 2 from J, leaving 10 bases between them. This CDR3 has 14 amino acids. CDR1 is MDHEN and CDR2 is SYDVKM in the germline V gene. CDR3 DNA sequence: TGTGCCAGCAGTATCGGGACACGCAATCAGCCCCAGCATTTT. Protein: CASSIGTRNQPQHF.

This clone was counted once. The rearrangement uses TRBV6-1 and TRBJ1-2; the D gene is possibly TRBD1 (6 bases). Trimming removed 2 bases from V and 8 bases from J, with 18 bases in between. Germline V gene lookup returns CDR1 MNHNS and CDR2 SASEGT. There are 15 residues in the CDR3. The chain's CDR3 is CASSESGQTGFGYTF. CDR3 in DNA: TGTGCCAGCAGTGAATCCGGACAGACGGGTTTCGGCTACACCTTC.

This chain connects TRBV27 to TRBJ2-2, with unresolved D. This CDR3 region has 14 residues. Between the trimmed V and J ends, which lost 4 bases and 3 bases, there was a span of 9 bases. CDR1 is MNHEY and CDR2 is SMNVEV in the germline V gene (reference sequence). DNA for the CDR3: TGTGCCAGCAGTTCGGGTTTGGACACCGGGGAGCTGTTTTTT. Translating gives CASSSGLDTGELFF.

The chain recombines TRBV19 with TRBJ1-6; D unclear. Germline assignment: CDR1 LNHDA and CDR2 SQIVND (reference sequence). CDR3 length: 14 amino acids. Trimming pared 5 bases from V and 5 bases from J, leaving 10 bases between. The CDR3 is CASSLESDNSPLHF. CDR3 DNA: TGTGCCAGTAGTCTGGAGTCAGATAATTCACCCCTCCACTTT.

The chain carries TRBV18 and TRBJ1-1; no definite D call. This CDR3 contains 15 residues. Trimming removed 4 bases from V and 1 base from J, with 13 bases in between. Looked up from germline, CDR1 is KGHSH and CDR2 is LQKENI. The DNA for the CDR3 is TGTGCCAGCTCACTACGAACAGAGCAGAACACTGAAGCTTTCTTT. Amino acids: CASSLRTEQNTEAFF. The variable domain in full, completed from reference TRBV18 and TRBJ1-1, reads NAGVMQNPRHLVRRRGQEARLRCSPMKGHSHVYWYRQLPEEGLKFMVYLQKENIIDESGMPKERFSAEFPKEGPSILRIQQVVRGDSAAYFCASSLRTEQNTEAFFGQGTRLTVV.

The V call is TRBV2, the J call TRBJ1-4; D possibly corresponds to TRBD1 (6 bases). The CDR3 totals 15 residues. Deletions cut 6 bases from V and 1 base from J, with 12 bases between. The germline V gene has CDR1 SNHLY and CDR2 FYNNEI. This CDR3 is CASRRQGITNEKLFF. The CDR3 DNA reads as TGTGCCAGCAGGAGGCAGGGGATAACTAATGAAAAACTGTTTTTT.

This clone has a handful of counts. V usage is TRBV2 and J usage is TRBJ1-6; no clear D gene. V lost 3 bases, J lost 6 bases, and 9 bases lay in between. From germline, CDR1 is SNHLY and CDR2 FYNNEI. CDR3 length equals 14 residues. Here the CDR3 reads CASSDQARNSPLHF. The DNA of the CDR3 is TGTGCCAGCAGTGATCAGGCCCGTAATTCACCCCTCCACTTT.

The chain joins TRBV15 to TRBJ1-1, with a tentative D call TRBD1 (5 bases). Per the germline V gene, CDR1 is LNHNV and CDR2 is YYDKDF (reference sequence). The CDR3 is made up of 15 amino acids. Between the trimmed V and J ends, which lost 1 base and 1 base, there was a span of 10 bases. CDR3: CATSRGGASNTEAFF. DNA of the CDR3: TGTGCCACCAGCAGAGGTGGGGCTTCGAACACTGAAGCTTTCTTT.